The 5 T cell receptor beta chains listed next were all sequenced from one sample in a study of blood T cell repertoires in COVID-19. Clones were sequenced by immunoSEQ multiplex PCR, and TCRdb holds only the in-frame ones, with some missing. The sample carries 250,000 or so clones, 65% to 90% recorded once. Sequenced sample: peripheral blood. The receptor source for this set is a woman between 65 and 79 years old with acute or convalescent COVID-19.

V and J are TRBV19 and TRBJ1-1, with 9 bases matching TRBD1. The trim removed 5 bases at V and 4 bases at J, leaving 8 bases unmatched. Germline CDR1 reads LNHDA; CDR2 reads SQIVND (reference sequence). CDR3 length: 15 amino acids. This CDR3 is CASSLQGQGRTEAFF. CDR3 DNA sequence: TGTGCCAGTAGTTTGCAAGGACAGGGGCGCACTGAAGCTTTCTTT.

The chain uses TRBV6-5 and TRBJ2-5; TRBD1 matches at 9 bases. Germline V gene lookup returns CDR1 MNHEY and CDR2 SVGAGI. With V trimmed by 8 bases and J by 5 bases, 12 bases remained unmatched. The CDR3 has 15 residues. CDR3 DNA sequence: TGTGCCAGCCACCCCGGAGGGACAGGGTTTGAGACCCAGTACTTC. It codes for CASHPGGTGFETQYF.

The chain uses TRBV5-1 and TRBJ1-1; TRBD1 might be the D (6 bases). The V gene's germline CDR1 is SGHRS and CDR2 YFSETQ. The CDR3 length is 16 residues. V lost 6 bases to trimming and J lost 1 base, with 19 bases between them. The CDR3 sequence is CASTKGPSQGNTEAFF. CDR3 in DNA: TGCGCCAGCACCAAGGGCCCCTCACAGGGGAACACTGAAGCTTTCTTT.

This clone was detected only a few times. The V call is TRBV20-1, the J call TRBJ2-3, with TRBD2 identical over 9 bases. The CDR3 loop spans 16 amino acids. From germline, CDR1 is DFQATT and CDR2 SNEGSKA (reference sequence). The ends lost 3 bases at V and 9 bases at J; junction bases unmatched: 16. The DNA for the CDR3 is TGCAGTGCTAGTCCCCGCCTAGCGGGGAGAGAGGACACGCAGTATTTT. Encoded protein: CSASPRLAGREDTQYF.

This chain connects TRBV7-8 to TRBJ1-5; TRBD1 might be the D (5 bases). The V gene lost 1 base and the J gene lost 4 bases, with 11 bases spanning the gap. The CDR3 is made up of 15 amino acids. Germline loops: CDR1 SGHVS, CDR2 FQNEAQ. CDR3: CASSLGSGLNQPQHF. The CDR3, as DNA: TGTGCCAGCAGCTTAGGGTCAGGGCTAAATCAGCCCCAGCATTTT.